One T cell receptor (beta chain) is described in this entry. Authors' methods: For nucleated cells, counts were estimated from reference gene primer amplification. TCRdb's copy holds only in-frame clones and misses some; the assay was immunoSEQ multiplex PCR. V and J calls and clone size are as listed in that table; D and trimming were resolved from the DNA. The sample has roughly 250,000 clones; 86% are singletons. CDR1 is DFQATT and CDR2 is SNEGSKA in the germline V gene (reference sequence). Trimming took 3 bases from V and 6 from J; bases not matched to a gene: 2. This CDR3 has 11 residues. The data were obtained in a study of blood T cell repertoires in COVID-19. Study overall: Whether acute or convalescent, the COVID-19 samples came from the United States, Italy and Spain. PBMCs, B-cell-depleted T cells, or T cells were the source of the cDNA or gDNA that made up the material.

The sample comprised peripheral blood. V gene TRBV20-1 combines with J gene TRBJ2-7; the match to TRBD1 covers 7 bases. This sequence originates from a woman aged 30 to 39 with COVID-19, enrolled during active disease. The CDR3 coding sequence is TGCAGTGCTAGTAGGACAGGCGAGCAGTACTTC. It yields the protein CSASRTGEQYF.